The source of this T cell receptor beta chain is a study of shared clonotypes between healthy human individuals. Points from the study as a whole: Clonotypes shared by all four donors outscored non-shared clonotypes in generation probability. Apart from blood, nothing was sampled; tissue repertoires likely differ. Some naive CD4 clonotypes, 5% to 5.5%, turned up in common across a few donors.

On this clone: Its antigen is still unknown.

Produced via immunoSEQ multiplex PCR; TCRdb's table is partial and in-frame only. The sample holds 2 million to 2.5 million clones; under 95% are singletons and the top ten take around 0.38%. V gave up 2 bases and J gave up 2 bases; unmatched junction bases: 10. Germline CDR1 and CDR2: SEHNR and FQNEAQ (reference sequence). This CDR3 has 19 residues. The authors divided CD4+ cells into CD45RA+ naive and CD45RA-negative memory subsets. This clonotype was sampled from a man between 18 and 29 years old in good health. Some clones in this sample may be carry-over from other donors' samples. The specimen was naive CD4+ T cells from PBMCs. Regarding subset: CD45RA+ positively selected. The chain uses TRBV7-9 and TRBJ2-6; 9 bases align to TRBD1. The CDR3 bases are TGTGCCAGCAGCTTAAAAGTCCAACAGGGGGCCCCTGGGGCCAACGTCCTGACTTTC. This sequence encodes CASSLKVQQGAPGANVLTF.